The clone carrying this T cell receptor (beta chain) was seen a handful of times. Its antigen remains unidentified. Thyroid surgery was performed in patients who had received no treatment beforehand. In the original analysis: A distant-metastasis classifier for papillary thyroid cancer was built using CDR3 differences across clinicopathological groups. TCRdb reanalyzed the PCR reads with MiXCR. TCRdb, not the original authors, processed these V and J calls. Of some 31,000 clones listed, roughly 19% are singletons. This sample was taken from a study of metastatic and nonmetastatic thyroid tumors. Study outcomes and limitations: Malignant tumors reportedly showed significantly higher TCR beta diversity than benign nodules in both blood and tumor.

This CDR3 is 14 amino acids long. The J segment lost 1 base and the V segment lost 6 bases, leaving 4 bases of the junction unmatched. Looked up from germline, CDR1 is MNHNS and CDR2 is SASEGT. The sequence derives from a female donor with papillary thyroid cancer or a benign thyroid nodule (not recorded which). Some clones in this sample may be carry-over from other donors' samples. This chain links TRBV6-1 with TRBJ2-5; 8 bases are a match to TRBD1. Sequences were obtained from blood. The CDR3 spells CASSPGTGQETQYF. Here the CDR3 DNA reads TGTGCCAGCAGCCCCGGGACAGGCCAAGAGACCCAGTACTTC.